The present T cell receptor beta chain was sequenced within a study of monozygotic twins with inflammatory bowel disease. Study outcomes and limitations: A single strong IBD-associated signal or clonotype was not supported by the findings. Variability in patient repertoires may have come partly from differing immunosuppressive treatments.

CDR3 length: 14 amino acids. CDR1 is SGDLS and CDR2 is YYNGEE in the germline V gene. As regards this clonotype: Antigen specificity is unknown.

TCRdb re-called the 5' RACE reads and shows each CDR3 protein once, DNA omitted. The table lists tens of thousands of distinct CDR3 sequences. The origin of this receptor is a human donor with ulcerative colitis or Crohn's disease, or a healthy co-twin of an affected twin (not recorded which). The chain joins TRBV9 to TRBJ1-2. The sample was blood. This CDR3 is CASSFGSGDYGYTF.